The 5 T cell receptor beta chains below come from one sample, sequenced in a study of OX40 agonist ivuxolimab in advanced cancers. Only in-frame clones appear in the TCRdb table, and some are missing; sequencing was by immunoSEQ multiplex PCR. The sample comprises 65,000 to 70,000 clones, around 87% of which are singletons, and around 6.5% rests with the top ten. Source: CD4+ or CD8+ T cells sorted from blood, taken in a trial of the OX40 agonist ivuxolimab. The receptors here all came from an adult with an advanced solid tumor such as melanoma, head and neck, liver or kidney cancer.

The chain carries TRBV4-2 and TRBJ2-5; D remains ambiguous. The V gene lost 5 bases and the J gene lost 1 base, with 14 bases spanning the gap. The CDR3 is 15 amino acids. The germline V gene has CDR1 LGHNA and CDR2 YNFKEQ. CDR3: CASSYVAGPQETQYF. In nucleotides, the CDR3 is TGTGCCAGCAGCTACGTAGCCGGACCCCAAGAGACCCAGTACTTC.

The chain recombines TRBV29-1 with TRBJ1-2; 7 bases agree with TRBD1. Germline trimming cut 0 bases from V and 3 bases from J; bases unmatched to any gene: 10. CDR1 SQVTM and CDR2 ANQGSEA come from the germline V gene. CDR3 length: 16 amino acids. CDR3 region: CSVEDDGTASDYGYTF. CDR3 in DNA: TGCAGCGTTGAAGACGACGGGACAGCTTCGGACTATGGCTACACCTTC.

The CDR3 DNA is TGTGCCAGCAGCCCCACAGGCGCGGGAGGAGTAGATACGCAGTATTTT. Its protein product is CASSPTGAGGVDTQYF. The J gene is TRBJ2-3, the V gene TRBV5-4, with TRBD2 matching 8 bases. Germline V gives CDR1 SGHNT, CDR2 YYREEE (reference sequence). This CDR3 comprises 16 residues. Unmatched junction bases numbered 12, after V lost 4 bases and J lost 5 bases.

The CDR3 region has the DNA TGTGCCAGCAGCGTAGCGGTTAGCGGGAGACACAATGAGCAGTTCTTC. Translation gives CASSVAVSGRHNEQFF. The chain combines TRBV9 with TRBJ2-1, with 9 positions matching TRBD2. The V and J ends lost 0 bases and 5 bases, in that order; junction bases with no gene match: 6. CDR1 SGDLS and CDR2 YYNGEE come from the germline V gene. The CDR3 is made up of 16 amino acids.

This clone has just one count. The rearrangement uses TRBV4-3 and TRBJ1-1; D is unresolved. Germline V lookup: CDR1 LGHNA, CDR2 YSLEER. This CDR3 has 14 residues. With 0 bases removed from V and 1 base from J, the gap between germline ends came to 6 bases. The chain's CDR3 is CASSQDRENTEAFF. The CDR3 bases are TGCGCCAGCAGCCAAGATAGGGAGAACACTGAAGCTTTCTTT.